The rows below give T cell receptor beta chains drawn from one sample of a study of blood T cell repertoires in COVID-19. TCRdb's table, derived via immunoSEQ multiplex PCR, lists solely in-frame clones and lacks some. Counted here are some 180,000 clones, 82% occurring once; the ten biggest clones make up 7.8%. The specimen was peripheral blood. These receptors all come from a woman in her sixties with COVID-19, enrolled during active disease. CDR3s include the opening cysteine and the closing phenylalanine or tryptophan. Fields, in order: D gene, J gene, clone size, V gene, CDR3 protein, CDR3 DNA. A D gene is named only where the DNA matches it firmly. Clone sizes are given selectively: once, few, many, or a class where the clone is expanded.

d_gene: NA
j_gene: TRBJ1-1
abundance: NA
v_gene: TRBV3-1/TRBV3-2
CDR3aa: CASSRRPLGTEAFF
CDR3nt: TGTGCCAGCAGCCGGAGACCCCTGGGCACTGAAGCTTTCTTT

d_gene: NA
j_gene: TRBJ2-7
abundance: NA
v_gene: TRBV3-1/TRBV3-2
CDR3aa: CASSQETSWTYEQYF
CDR3nt: TGTGCCAGCAGCCAGGAAACTAGCTGGACCTACGAGCAGTACTTC

d_gene: TRBD1
j_gene: TRBJ2-3
abundance: NA
v_gene: TRBV5-1
CDR3aa: CASSLVDREADTQYF
CDR3nt: TGCGCCAGCAGCTTGGTGGACAGGGAAGCAGATACGCAGTATTTT

d_gene: TRBD1
j_gene: TRBJ2-7
abundance: once
v_gene: TRBV29-1
CDR3aa: CSVEDWATGGEQYF
CDR3nt: TGCAGCGTTGAAGATTGGGCTACAGGGGGCGAGCAGTACTTC

d_gene: NA
j_gene: TRBJ1-1
abundance: NA
v_gene: TRBV4-2
CDR3aa: CASSQVVLGGTEAFF
CDR3nt: TGTGCCAGCAGCCAAGTTGTCTTGGGAGGTACTGAAGCTTTCTTT

d_gene: TRBD1
j_gene: TRBJ2-4
abundance: NA
v_gene: TRBV9
CDR3aa: CASSVGSGGPKNIQYF
CDR3nt: TGTGCCAGCAGCGTAGGGTCAGGGGGTCCCAAAAACATTCAGTACTTC

d_gene: NA
j_gene: TRBJ1-3
abundance: NA
v_gene: TRBV4-2
CDR3aa: CASSQAPDSLRASGNTIYF
CDR3nt: TGTGCCAGCAGCCAAGCCCCCGACAGCCTAAGAGCCTCTGGAAACACCATATATTTT

d_gene: TRBD1
j_gene: TRBJ2-4
abundance: NA
v_gene: TRBV28
CDR3aa: CASSNTGTGNFLAKNIQYF
CDR3nt: TGTGCCAGCAGTAACACCGGGACAGGCAATTTTCTAGCCAAAAACATTCAGTACTTC

d_gene: TRBD1
j_gene: TRBJ1-5
abundance: NA
v_gene: TRBV6-5
CDR3aa: CASSRDRVGPQHF
CDR3nt: TGTGCCAGCAGTCGGGACAGGGTCGGGCCCCAGCATTTT

d_gene: NA
j_gene: TRBJ1-1
abundance: NA
v_gene: TRBV11-2
CDR3aa: CASSSRQDGGAFF
CDR3nt: TGTGCCAGCAGCTCCCGACAGGATGGGGGAGCTTTCTTT

d_gene: TRBD1
j_gene: TRBJ1-2
abundance: NA
v_gene: TRBV6-5
CDR3aa: CASRTGGDYGYTF
CDR3nt: TGTGCCAGCAGGACAGGGGGCGACTATGGCTACACCTTC

d_gene: TRBD1
j_gene: TRBJ1-2
abundance: few
v_gene: TRBV29-1
CDR3aa: CSVEEGTRGAGGYTF
CDR3nt: TGCAGCGTTGAAGAAGGCACCAGGGGGGCTGGTGGCTACACCTTC

d_gene: NA
j_gene: TRBJ2-2
abundance: NA
v_gene: TRBV5-5
CDR3aa: CASSSLPAFGSAKNTGELFF
CDR3nt: TGTGCCAGCAGCTCCCTACCAGCTTTTGGTTCAGCGAAGAACACCGGGGAGCTGTTTTTT

d_gene: NA
j_gene: TRBJ2-5
abundance: NA
v_gene: TRBV11-1
CDR3aa: CASSSGLQETQYF
CDR3nt: TGTGCCAGCAGCTCGGGACTGCAAGAGACCCAGTACTTC

d_gene: TRBD1
j_gene: TRBJ1-2
abundance: NA
v_gene: TRBV7-2
CDR3aa: CASSTRTGRKTF
CDR3nt: TGTGCCAGCAGCACCCGGACAGGGAGAAAGACCTTC

d_gene: NA
j_gene: TRBJ1-1
abundance: few
v_gene: TRBV29-1
CDR3aa: CSARTWNTEAFF
CDR3nt: TGCAGCGCTCGAACATGGAACACTGAAGCTTTCTTT

d_gene: TRBD1
j_gene: TRBJ1-6
abundance: NA
v_gene: TRBV9
CDR3aa: CASSVGTGNNSPLHF
CDR3nt: TGTGCCAGCAGCGTCGGGACAGGGAATAATTCACCCCTCCACTTT

d_gene: NA
j_gene: TRBJ2-6
abundance: NA
v_gene: TRBV6-4
CDR3aa: CASSPDRTGANVLTF
CDR3nt: TGTGCCAGCAGTCCGGACAGAACTGGGGCCAACGTCCTGACTTTC

d_gene: TRBD1
j_gene: TRBJ2-7
abundance: NA
v_gene: TRBV27
CDR3aa: CASSLSTGATYEQYF
CDR3nt: TGTGCCAGCAGTTTATCTACAGGGGCTACCTACGAGCAGTACTTC

d_gene: NA
j_gene: TRBJ2-1
abundance: NA
v_gene: TRBV7-2
CDR3aa: CASSSPLYNEQFF
CDR3nt: TGTGCCAGCAGCTCCCCCCTTTACAATGAGCAGTTCTTC

d_gene: NA
j_gene: TRBJ2-7
abundance: NA
v_gene: TRBV6-6
CDR3aa: CASGAGLGEQYF
CDR3nt: TGTGCCAGCGGGGCAGGGTTGGGCGAGCAGTACTTC

d_gene: NA
j_gene: TRBJ1-6
abundance: NA
v_gene: TRBV3-1/TRBV3-2
CDR3aa: CASSQDRNSPLHF
CDR3nt: TGTGCCAGCAGCCAAGATAGAAATTCACCCCTCCACTTT

d_gene: TRBD2
j_gene: TRBJ2-7
abundance: NA
v_gene: TRBV3-1/TRBV3-2
CDR3aa: CASSQALLAGDKQYF
CDR3nt: TGTGCCAGCAGCCAAGCCCTGCTAGCGGGAGACAAGCAGTACTTC

d_gene: TRBD1
j_gene: TRBJ2-2
abundance: NA
v_gene: TRBV27
CDR3aa: CASSFDRGNGELFF
CDR3nt: TGTGCCAGCAGTTTCGACAGGGGCAACGGGGAGCTGTTTTTT

d_gene: TRBD1
j_gene: TRBJ1-2
abundance: NA
v_gene: TRBV5-4
CDR3aa: CASSRGTGASYGYTF
CDR3nt: TGTGCCAGCAGCCGTGGGACAGGAGCTTCCTATGGCTACACCTTC

d_gene: NA
j_gene: TRBJ2-1
abundance: NA
v_gene: TRBV5-5
CDR3aa: CASTLGSGPYNEQFF
CDR3nt: TGTGCCAGCACCCTTGGGTCAGGGCCATACAATGAGCAGTTCTTC

d_gene: TRBD1
j_gene: TRBJ1-2
abundance: NA
v_gene: TRBV15
CDR3aa: CATSRGQGAYGYTF
CDR3nt: TGTGCCACCAGCAGGGGACAGGGGGCATATGGCTACACCTTC

d_gene: NA
j_gene: TRBJ2-7
abundance: NA
v_gene: TRBV10-3
CDR3aa: CAIQGSYEQYF
CDR3nt: TGTGCCATTCAGGGTAGCTACGAGCAGTACTTC

d_gene: NA
j_gene: TRBJ2-5
abundance: NA
v_gene: TRBV5-4
CDR3aa: CASSPDSPSGQETQYF
CDR3nt: TGTGCCAGCAGCCCCGACTCCCCCTCGGGCCAAGAGACCCAGTACTTC

d_gene: TRBD1
j_gene: TRBJ1-5
abundance: NA
v_gene: TRBV5-1
CDR3aa: CASTFTGGFQPQHF
CDR3nt: TGCGCCAGCACCTTTACAGGGGGCTTTCAGCCCCAGCATTTT

d_gene: NA
j_gene: TRBJ1-1
abundance: NA
v_gene: TRBV6-6
CDR3aa: CASSYFGGTEAFF
CDR3nt: TGTGCCAGCAGTTACTTCGGGGGTACTGAAGCTTTCTTT

d_gene: TRBD1
j_gene: TRBJ1-2
abundance: NA
v_gene: TRBV18
CDR3aa: CASSPIQGDYGYTF
CDR3nt: TGTGCCAGCTCACCAATTCAGGGGGACTATGGCTACACCTTC